This T cell receptor (beta chain) was profiled in a study of shared clonotypes between healthy human individuals. Findings of the study overall: Having only a few donors restricted how much genetic and exposure-history diversity was captured. Naive subsets, compared against memory subsets, generally had larger estimated richness values.

The germline V gene has CDR1 LNHNV and CDR2 YYDKDF (reference sequence). V shed 0 bases and J shed 7 bases, with 9 bases lying between them. CDR3 length equals 13 residues. Method: immunoSEQ multiplex PCR; TCRdb's copy keeps in-frame clones and lacks some. The top ten clones hold under 0.6% of a sample with roughly 1 million clones, about 80% of them seen once. For this clone: Antigen: not known.

This TCR was recovered from a man in his late teens or twenties in good health. Some clones in this sample may be carry-over from other donors' samples. Sample: memory CD4+ T cells from PBMCs. The subset was: CD45RA-negative fraction. The genes are TRBV15 and TRBJ1-2, with D unresolved. CDR3 sequence (DNA): TGTGCCACCAGCAGAGATCGACAACCTGGCTACACCTTC. Translated, it gives CATSRDRQPGYTF.